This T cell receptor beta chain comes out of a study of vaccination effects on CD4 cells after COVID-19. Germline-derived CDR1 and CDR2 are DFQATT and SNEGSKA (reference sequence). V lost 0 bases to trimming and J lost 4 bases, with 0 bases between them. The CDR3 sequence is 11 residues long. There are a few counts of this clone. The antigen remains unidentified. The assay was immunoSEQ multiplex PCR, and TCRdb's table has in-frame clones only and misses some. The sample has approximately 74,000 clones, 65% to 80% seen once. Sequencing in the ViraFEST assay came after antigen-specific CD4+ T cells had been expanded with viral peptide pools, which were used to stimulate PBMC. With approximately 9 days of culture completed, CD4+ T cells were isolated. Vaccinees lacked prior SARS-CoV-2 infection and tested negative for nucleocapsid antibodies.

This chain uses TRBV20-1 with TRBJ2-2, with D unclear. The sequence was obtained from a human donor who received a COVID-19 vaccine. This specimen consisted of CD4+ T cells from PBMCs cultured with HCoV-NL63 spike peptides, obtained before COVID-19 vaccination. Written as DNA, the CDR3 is TGCAGTGCTAGAGACACCGGGGAGCTGTTTTTT. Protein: CSARDTGELFF.